The 30 T cell receptor beta chains given below trace back to one sample, sequenced in a study of regulatory T cells in long-lasting Graves disease. The sample's time point: newly diagnosed GD, antithyroid drugs for less than 3 months. PBMCs were the source of the RNA used for TCR sequencing. Investigators prepared the TCR beta libraries by applying iRepertoire HTBI primers and Arm-PCR of CDR3 regions. TCRdb reanalysed the multiplex PCR reads using MiXCR and keeps one entry per CDR3 protein. The sample contains 500,000 or so distinct CDR3 sequences, about a sixth of which appear only once. These data were also filed under a second study, of T cells in Graves' hyperthyroidism and ophthalmopathy.

Sample: peripheral blood mononuclear cells (PBMCs), taken at new diagnosis, from a patient treated with antithyroid drugs. These receptors all stem from a man between 35 and 55 years old with Graves disease.

V is TRBV6-1 and J is TRBJ2-7, with D possibly TRBD1 on 6 matching bases. This CDR3 contains 12 residues. Per the germline V gene, CDR1 is MNHNS and CDR2 is SASEGT. V was pared by 6 bases and J by 7 bases, with 13 bases between. DNA for the CDR3: TGTGCCAGCAGGGTACAGGGTGAAGAGCAGTACTTC. It encodes CASRVQGEEQYF.

Worth noting for this clonotype: A much larger clone differs from this one at a single base, so this may be a read error. The chain recombines TRBV20-1 with TRBJ1-1, with a tentative D call TRBD1 (5 bases). V was trimmed by 6 bases and J by 4 bases, leaving 18 bases between them. The CDR3 is 14 amino acids. Germline CDR1 is DFQATT and CDR2 is SNEGSKA (reference sequence). The CDR3 sequence: CSAWSSAGITEAFF. The CDR3 DNA is TGCAGTGCCTGGAGCTCGGCAGGGATCACTGAAGCTTTCTTT.

Remarks on this clonotype: Since a far larger clone is one base different, this is likely a read error. V usage is TRBV20-1 and J usage is TRBJ2-5, with 7 bases identical to TRBD2. The CDR3 has 16 amino acids. J was trimmed by 11 bases and V by 4 bases; bases with no gene match: 22. The germline CDR1 and CDR2 sequences are DFQATT and SNEGSKA (reference sequence). CDR3 region: CSATSKRDRPYNEQYF. The CDR3 DNA reads TGCAGTGCTACCTCTAAGCGGGACCGACCCTACAATGAGCAGTACTTC.

The sample holds a few counts of this clonotype. The chain combines TRBV7-3 with TRBJ2-1; TRBD2 matches at 9 bases. V was clipped by 1 base and J by 4 bases; unmatched bases: 2. CDR1 and CDR2 (germline): SGHTA, FQGTGA. The CDR3 is made up of 15 amino acids. The CDR3 DNA reads TGTGCCAGCAGCTTAAGACTAGCGGATTACAATGAGCAGTTCTTC. This codes for CASSLRLADYNEQFF.

This clonotype was observed at least ten times. This chain links TRBV5-1 with TRBJ1-1; D remains unclear. Trimming cost V 4 bases and J 0 bases, with 7 bases left between them. The CDR3 length is 13 residues. Germline CDR1 is SGHRS and CDR2 is YFSETQ. For the CDR3, the DNA is TGCGCCAGCAGCACAGAGATGAACACTGAAGCTTTCTTT. Amino acid sequence: CASSTEMNTEAFF.

This chain uses TRBV20-1 with TRBJ2-1; either TRBD1 or TRBD2 may supply D (5 bases each). This CDR3 contains 14 residues. From germline, CDR1 is DFQATT and CDR2 SNEGSKA (reference sequence). Trimming took off 3 bases at V and 8 bases at J, with 17 bases between the two ends. CDR3 sequence: CSASLGVRDHEQFF. The CDR3 DNA reads TGCAGTGCTAGTTTAGGAGTACGGGACCATGAGCAGTTCTTC.

This clonotype has ten or more counts. This chain joins TRBV11-2 and TRBJ2-1; TRBD2 agrees at 9 bases. Germline V lookup: CDR1 SGHAT, CDR2 FQNNGV. CDR3 length equals 13 residues. J was trimmed by 6 bases and V by 9 bases; bases with no gene match: 6. The CDR3 coding sequence is TGTGCCAGTAAAGATAGCGGGAGCAATGAGCAGTTCTTC. Translated, it gives CASKDSGSNEQFF.

V and J are TRBV5-1 and TRBJ2-6, with D possibly TRBD1 on 5 matching bases. CDR3 length equals 15 residues. The germline V gene encodes CDR1 SGHRS and CDR2 YFSETQ. Trimming removed 5 bases at V and 0 bases at J, with 9 bases between. Here the CDR3 reads CASSKTVSGANVLTF. CDR3 nucleotide sequence: TGCGCCAGCAGTAAGACAGTCTCTGGGGCCAACGTCCTGACTTTC.

The V gene is TRBV20-1, the J gene TRBJ2-2, with D maybe TRBD2 (6 bases). The CDR3 is 13 residues long. The V end was cut by 8 bases, the J end by 4 bases, with 14 bases between. The germline gives CDR1 DFQATT, CDR2 SNEGSKA (reference sequence). The CDR3 reads CSSGTRGTGELFF. The CDR3 DNA follows: TGCAGTTCCGGGACTCGGGGCACCGGGGAGCTGTTTTTT.

This clonotype was recorded a few times. The chain has TRBV7-9 and TRBJ1-2; D unclear. This CDR3 has 12 amino acids. The germline gives CDR1 SEHNR, CDR2 FQNEAQ (reference sequence). V was pared by 0 bases and J by 6 bases, with 5 bases between. CDR3 loop: CASSLARDGYTF. The CDR3 DNA is TGTGCCAGCAGCTTAGCGAGGGATGGCTACACCTTC.

V and J are TRBV29-1 and TRBJ1-3; D perhaps matches TRBD1 (6 bases). CDR3 length equals 13 residues. The V end lost 4 bases, the J end lost 0 bases, and 7 bases lay between the germline ends. The V gene's germline CDR1 is SQVTM and CDR2 ANQGSEA. The CDR3 DNA is TGCAGCGTTGCGGACAGCTCTGGAAACACCATATATTTT. Amino acids: CSVADSSGNTIYF.

The rearrangement links TRBV12-3 or TRBV12-4 to TRBJ2-1, with 11 bases lining up with TRBD1. The CDR3 sequence is 15 residues long. Trimming at V came to 4 bases and at J to 10 bases, leaving 9 bases not matched to a gene. The CDR3 protein is CASSSGQGALNEQFF. DNA for the CDR3: TGTGCCAGCAGTTCTGGACAGGGGGCGCTCAACGAGCAGTTCTTC.

This chain joins TRBV10-3 and TRBJ1-1; D not certain. V lost 7 bases and J 1 base, leaving 10 bases between the germline ends. The germline CDR1 and CDR2 sequences are ENHRY and SYGVKD. The CDR3 covers 13 residues. This CDR3 reads CAITGKGNTEAFF. In DNA form, the CDR3 reads TGTGCCATCACGGGGAAGGGGAACACTGAAGCTTTCTTT.

The genes are TRBV25-1 and TRBJ2-5; D might be TRBD1 (5 bases). Trimming stripped 6 bases from V and 5 bases from J, with 16 bases between. Looked up from germline, CDR1 is MGHDK and CDR2 is SYGVNS. The CDR3 is made up of 14 amino acids. The CDR3: CASSAGLFDETQYF. CDR3 coding DNA: TGTGCCAGCAGCGCAGGGTTGTTCGATGAGACCCAGTACTTC.

The chain combines TRBV28 with TRBJ2-2; TRBD1 agrees at 8 bases. This CDR3 has 14 residues. Looked up from germline, CDR1 is MDHEN and CDR2 is SYDVKM. Unmatched junction bases numbered 6, after V lost 6 bases and J lost 6 bases. CDR3 DNA: TGTGCCAGCAGCCCAGACAGGGGCTCCGGGGAGCTGTTTTTT. This codes for CASSPDRGSGELFF. Together with reference TRBV28 and TRBJ2-2, the CDR3 gives the full variable domain: DVKVTQSSRYLVKRTGEKVFLECVQDMDHENMFWYRQDPGLGLRLIYFSYDVKMKEKGDIPEGYSVSREKKERFSLILESASTNQTSMYLCASSPDRGSGELFFGEGSRLTVL.

In its sample, this clonotype was seen many times. The rearrangement links TRBV3-1 to TRBJ2-5; the match to TRBD2 covers 7 bases. With 6 bases clipped from V and 5 bases from J, the junction kept 12 bases outside the gene matches. This CDR3 has 15 residues. Germline CDR1 and CDR2: LGHDT and YNNKEL (reference sequence). In nucleotides, the CDR3 is TGTGCCAGCAGGTTGTCTAGCGGAGCGGGGGAGACCCAGTACTTC. Its protein product is CASRLSSGAGETQYF.

This clonotype was observed a handful of times. The V and J genes are TRBV9 and TRBJ1-1; tentatively, D is TRBD1 (5 bases). This CDR3 contains 16 residues. V gave up 2 bases and J gave up 4 bases, with 18 bases separating them. From germline, CDR1 is SGDLS and CDR2 YYNGEE. The CDR3 coding sequence is TGTGCCAGCAGCGTCGACACCAGGGCGGGGGGCACTGAAGCTTTCTTT. Its translation: CASSVDTRAGGTEAFF.

This clonotype was recorded many times. J is TRBJ1-4 and V is TRBV30; maybe TRBD1 (6 bases). The CDR3 runs to 13 residues. Germline V gene data show CDR1 as GTSNPN and CDR2 as SVGIG (reference sequence). The V and J ends lost 3 bases and 13 bases respectively, with 18 bases between them. CDR3 in amino acids: CAWSEARTVRLFF. CDR3 DNA sequence: TGTGCCTGGAGCGAGGCTCGGACAGTACGACTGTTTTTT.

Note on this clonotype: At one end, the junction sequence differs from germline, possibly due to a read error. V gene TRBV7-3 combines with J gene TRBJ1-2; D possibly corresponds to TRBD1 (6 bases). There are 16 residues in the CDR3. The germline gives CDR1 SGHTA, CDR2 FQGTGA. Written as DNA, the CDR3 is TGCGCCAGCAGCCAAGAACAGGGTGTGGCTAACTATGGCTACACCTTC. Translating it yields CASSQEQGVANYGYTF.

This clonotype was seen a few times. V is TRBV24-1 and J is TRBJ1-2; TRBD1 matches 7 bases. The CDR3 runs to 13 residues. The germline gives CDR1 KGHDR, CDR2 SFDVKD. Trimming cost V 7 bases and J 5 bases; bases outside gene matches: 6. CDR3 sequence: CATSVGQRYGYTF. The CDR3 DNA reads as TGTGCCACCAGCGTGGGACAGAGATATGGCTACACCTTC.

In its sample, this clonotype was seen many times. The V gene is TRBV20-1, the J gene TRBJ2-1; 7 bases align to TRBD2. In germline, CDR1 is DFQATT, CDR2 SNEGSKA (reference sequence). Losses at the gene ends were 6 bases for V and 9 bases for J; bases not matched to a gene: 14. The CDR3 spans 14 residues. The CDR3 sequence: CSARLSGTRGEQFF. The CDR3 DNA reads as TGCAGTGCCAGACTAAGCGGGACCAGAGGTGAGCAGTTCTTC.

This clonotype was observed many times. The genes are TRBV5-1 and TRBJ2-3; D remains ambiguous. V was clipped by 3 bases and J by 5 bases, with 13 bases between them. Germline V CDR1 and CDR2: SGHRS, YFSETQ. The CDR3 runs 14 residues. The DNA for the CDR3 is TGCGCCAGCAGCTCTAGGGCGGTTGGAGATACGCAGTATTTT. This translates into CASSSRAVGDTQYF.

As regards this clonotype: A much more abundant neighbour one base away suggests this may be a read error. The final CDR3 position lacks the conserved phenylalanine or tryptophan, pointing to a likely read error. The genes are TRBV11-2 and TRBJ2-7; 11 nucleotides line up with TRBD2. From germline, CDR1 is SGHAT and CDR2 FQNNGV. This CDR3 region has 16 residues. Trimming at V came to 0 bases and at J to 5 bases, leaving 6 bases not matched to a gene. The CDR3 here is CASSLELAGVIDEQYS. The CDR3 coding sequence is TGTGCCAGCAGCTTAGAACTAGCGGGAGTTATCGACGAGCAGTACTCC.

This clonotype was counted only a few times. V is TRBV14 and J is TRBJ2-3; perhaps D is TRBD1 or TRBD2 (6 bases each). The germline gives CDR1 SGHDN, CDR2 FVKESK. The CDR3 has 15 amino acids. Trimming removed 5 bases from V and 5 bases from J, with 17 bases in between. The CDR3 DNA follows: TGTGCCAGCAGCACCCTAGGGGGGCTTATAGATACGCAGTATTTT. It specifies CASSTLGGLIDTQYF. Full variable domain (remainder filled in from reference TRBV14 and TRBJ2-3): EAGVTQFPSHSVIEKGQTVTLRCDPISGHDNLYWYRRVMGKEIKFLLHFVKESKQDESGMPNNRFLAERTGGTYSTLKVQPAELEDSGVYFCASSTLGGLIDTQYFGPGTRLTVL.

A few counts support this clonotype. The limits of the CDR3 on the DNA are not certain, so only TCRdb's listed CDR3 is given. The rearrangement joins TRBV20-1 to TRBJ2-2. The CDR3 has 13 amino acids, counting both end residues. CDR1 is DFQATT and CDR2 is SNEGSKA in the germline V gene (reference sequence). The CDR3 loop is CSTSVLGTGELFF.

This clonotype showed up many times. The V and J genes are TRBV28 and TRBJ1-2; D gene uncertain. CDR1 MDHEN and CDR2 SYDVKM come from the germline V gene. The CDR3 runs 12 residues. Trimming removed 4 bases from V and 4 bases from J, with 7 bases in between. This CDR3 reads CASSSGSYGYTF. The CDR3 DNA reads TGTGCCAGCAGTTCAGGTTCCTATGGCTACACCTTC.

This clonotype was seen once. This chain uses TRBV12-3 or TRBV12-4 with TRBJ2-1, with D tentatively TRBD2 (6 bases). The V gene lost 8 bases and the J gene lost 10 bases, with 24 bases spanning the gap. CDR3 length: 15 amino acids. The CDR3: CASSRPGLDTMEQFF. In DNA, the CDR3 is TGTGCCAGCTCTCGGCCGGGACTTGATACCATGGAGCAGTTCTTC.

V and J are TRBV29-1 and TRBJ2-5; TRBD2 might be the D (6 bases). The length of the CDR3 is 12 residues. Trimming stripped 5 bases from V and 5 bases from J, with 12 bases between. The germline V gene has CDR1 SQVTM and CDR2 ANQGSEA. CDR3 nucleotides: TGCAGCGTTACGGGCGGGGATGAGACCCAGTACTTC. Its translation: CSVTGGDETQYF.

This clonotype was counted only a few times. The rearrangement joins TRBV5-5 to TRBJ1-4; the D gene is possibly TRBD1 (6 bases). The CDR3 is 13 amino acids. The V and J ends lost 1 base and 8 bases respectively, with 9 bases between them. Germline values: CDR1 SGHKS, CDR2 YYEKEE (reference sequence). The CDR3 coding sequence is TGTGCCAGCAGCTTGATGGGGGGCGAAAAACTGTTTTTT. Translation: CASSLMGGEKLFF.

Notes on this clonotype: With a much larger clone just one base away, this may be a read error. The V call is TRBV7-8, the J call TRBJ2-1; a possible D gene is TRBD2 (7 bases). Germline V gene sequence: CDR1 SGHVS, CDR2 FQNEAQ. The CDR3 runs to 15 residues. V was trimmed by 5 bases and J by 9 bases, leaving 20 bases between them. For the CDR3, the DNA is TGTGCCAGCAGCCCTAGGACAAGGGGAGGGGGTGAGCAGTTCTTC. This translates into CASSPRTRGGGEQFF.